A selection of T cell receptor beta chains follows, all from one sample in a study of Tregs in tolerant kidney transplant recipients. Produced via immunoSEQ multiplex PCR; TCRdb's table is partial and in-frame only. The table records around 61,000 clones, about 89% of them present only once. Sequences were derived from CD4+ T cells from blood (PBMCs), sampled 6 months after the transplant. The source of these receptors is a human patient who received a combined kidney and bone marrow transplant. Some T cells may have come from the graft donor. CDR3s include the opening cysteine and the closing phenylalanine or tryptophan. D genes are given only for firm matches. Rows give clone size only sometimes, using once, few, many, or a class for an expanded clone.

D | J | V | size | CDR3 | DNA
TRBD1 | TRBJ1-2 | TRBV19 | . | CASSIIAGQGYTF | TGTGCCAGTAGTATCATCGCGGGACAGGGTTACACCTTC
. | TRBJ1-2 | TRBV9 | . | CASSVATANYGYTF | TGTGCCAGCAGCGTAGCAACAGCTAACTATGGCTACACCTTC
. | TRBJ2-1 | TRBV5-4 | . | CASSLSGLGSDEQFF | TGTGCCAGCAGCTTGAGCGGACTCGGATCTGATGAGCAGTTCTTC
TRBD2 | TRBJ2-3 | TRBV5-4 | . | CASSTGTTRLDTQYF | TGTGCCAGCAGCACCGGGACTACACGTTTAGATACGCAGTATTTT
. | TRBJ2-4 | TRBV4-2 | . | CASSQDLSAKNIQYF | TGTGCCAGCAGCCAAGATCTTTCCGCCAAAAACATTCAGTACTTC
TRBD1 | TRBJ2-7 | TRBV4-2 | medium-sized | CASSQSKTGNEQYF | TGTGCCAGCAGCCAGAGTAAGACAGGGAACGAGCAGTACTTC
TRBD2 | TRBJ2-1 | TRBV11-3 | . | CASSSTSGSGNEQFF | TGTGCCAGCAGTTCTACTAGCGGATCAGGTAATGAGCAGTTCTTC
. | TRBJ2-2 | TRBV5-1 | . | CASSLVTGGELFF | TGCGCCAGCAGCTTGGTTACGGGCGGGGAGCTGTTTTTT
. | TRBJ1-2 | TRBV11-2 | . | CASSSRQSWDYTF | TGTGCCAGCAGCTCTCGACAGAGCTGGGATTACACCTTC
. | TRBJ1-5 | TRBV28 | . | CASSTEQPGVINQPQHF | TGTGCCAGCAGTACTGAACAGCCGGGGGTTATCAATCAGCCCCAGCATTTT
. | TRBJ1-1 | TRBV5-4 | . | CASSLAGGKKGEAFF | TGTGCCAGCAGCTTGGCCGGGGGGAAAAAAGGTGAAGCTTTCTTT
TRBD1 | TRBJ1-4 | TRBV19 | few | CASTSTGLNEKLFF | TGTGCCAGTACCTCGACAGGGCTAAATGAAAAACTGTTTTTT
. | TRBJ1-2 | TRBV27 | . | CASSPLPDLGYTF | TGTGCCAGCAGCCCACTACCGGATCTCGGCTACACCTTC
TRBD2 | TRBJ2-1 | TRBV2 | . | CASRTTGTMYNEQFF | TGTGCCAGCAGGACCACCGGGACTATGTACAATGAGCAGTTCTTC
. | TRBJ1-5 | TRBV7-9 | . | CASSLGGYSNQPQHF | TGTGCCAGCAGCTTGGGGGGGTATAGCAATCAGCCCCAGCATTTT
TRBD1 | TRBJ1-2 | TRBV5-6 | . | CASSLEPTGPNYGYTF | TGTGCCAGCAGCTTGGAACCGACAGGGCCTAACTATGGCTACACCTTC
. | TRBJ2-7 | TRBV6-1 | . | CASSDLQWASSYEQYF | TGTGCCAGCAGTGACTTACAGTGGGCCTCCTCCTACGAGCAGTACTTC
. | TRBJ2-5 | TRBV7-2 | . | CASSLDMGRETQYF | TGTGCCAGCAGCTTAGATATGGGGCGGGAGACCCAGTACTTC
. | TRBJ2-5 | TRBV9 | . | CASSVVGRSQETQYF | TGTGCCAGCAGCGTAGTGGGCAGAAGTCAAGAGACCCAGTACTTC
TRBD1 | TRBJ1-3 | TRBV19 | . | CASSGPGGIGNTIYF | TGTGCCAGTAGTGGGCCAGGGGGTATTGGAAACACCATATATTTT
. | TRBJ1-6 | TRBV30 | . | CAWLDTNNSPLHF | TGTGCCTGGCTGGACACTAATAATTCCCCCCTCCACTTT
. | TRBJ1-6 | TRBV4-1 | . | CASSQDHIRVGQFNSPLHF | TGCGCCAGCAGCCAAGATCACATTAGGGTGGGGCAGTTTAATTCCCCCCTCCACTTT
TRBD2 | TRBJ2-3 | TRBV27 | . | CASSPAGAGTDTQYF | TGTGCCAGCAGTCCAGCGGGAGCCGGCACAGATACGCAGTATTTT
. | TRBJ1-2 | TRBV6-5 | . | CASSYAGSHNYGYTF | TGTGCCAGCAGTTACGCTGGCAGTCATAACTATGGCTACACCTTC
TRBD2 | TRBJ2-1 | TRBV6-4 | . | CASRPDSGPNYNEQFF | TGTGCCAGCAGGCCTGATAGCGGGCCGAACTACAATGAGCAGTTCTTC
TRBD2 | TRBJ2-7 | TRBV11-2 | . | CASSLQGGSSYEQYF | TGTGCCAGCAGCTTACAGGGCGGGAGCTCCTACGAGCAGTACTTC
. | TRBJ1-2 | TRBV7-2 | . | CASSLVGGGYTF | TGTGCCAGCAGCTTAGTGGGAGGTGGCTACACCTTC
. | TRBJ2-7 | TRBV4-2 | . | CASSQDLPAVSSYEQYF | TGTGCCAGCAGCCAAGATCTACCAGCGGTGAGCTCCTACGAGCAGTACTTC
TRBD1 | TRBJ1-1 | TRBV28 | . | CASSLAYRVGTGLTGEAFF | TGTGCCAGCAGTTTAGCGTATCGGGTTGGGACAGGGTTAACAGGTGAAGCTTTCTTT
. | TRBJ2-3 | TRBV10-3 | once | CAISGSHTDTQYF | TGTGCCATCTCAGGGTCACACACAGATACGCAGTATTTT
. | TRBJ1-1 | TRBV5-1 | . | CASSITGNTEAFF | TGCGCCAGCAGCATTACAGGGAACACTGAAGCTTTCTTT
TRBD2 | TRBJ2-5 | TRBV6-1 | . | CASSEGSGRQETQYF | TGTGCCAGCAGTGAGGGTAGCGGGAGGCAAGAGACCCAGTACTTC
TRBD2 | TRBJ2-1 | TRBV18 | once | CASSPPSGGRGNEQFF | TGTGCCAGCTCACCACCTTCGGGGGGGCGGGGCAATGAGCAGTTCTTC
TRBD2 | TRBJ2-1 | TRBV9 | . | CASSVSGSSYNEQFF | TGTGCCAGCAGCGTAAGCGGGAGCTCCTACAATGAGCAGTTCTTC
. | TRBJ1-3 | TRBV9 | . | CASSASRATGNTIYF | TGTGCCAGCAGCGCCTCCAGGGCAACTGGAAACACCATATATTTT
. | TRBJ1-2 | TRBV11-2 | . | CASSWSRDRNYGYTF | TGTGCCAGCAGCTGGTCGCGGGACCGAAACTATGGCTACACCTTC
. | TRBJ1-5 | TRBV18 | . | CASSPQAADQPQHF | TGTGCCAGCTCACCACAGGCGGCCGATCAGCCCCAGCATTTT
TRBD2 | TRBJ2-2 | TRBV10-3 | few | CAISERASGRAGTGELFF | TGTGCCATCAGTGAAAGGGCTAGCGGGAGGGCCGGAACCGGGGAGCTGTTTTTT
TRBD1 | TRBJ2-3 | TRBV14 | few | CARQGSSRDTQYF | TGTGCCAGACAGGGGAGTAGTAGAGATACGCAGTATTTT
TRBD1 | TRBJ2-5 | TRBV7-9 | . | CASSVATGQETQYF | TGTGCCAGCAGCGTAGCGACAGGGCAAGAGACCCAGTACTTC
TRBD2 | TRBJ2-2 | TRBV5-1 | . | CASSTTAGGSGELFF | TGCGCCAGCAGTACTACAGCGGGGGGGTCCGGGGAGCTGTTTTTT